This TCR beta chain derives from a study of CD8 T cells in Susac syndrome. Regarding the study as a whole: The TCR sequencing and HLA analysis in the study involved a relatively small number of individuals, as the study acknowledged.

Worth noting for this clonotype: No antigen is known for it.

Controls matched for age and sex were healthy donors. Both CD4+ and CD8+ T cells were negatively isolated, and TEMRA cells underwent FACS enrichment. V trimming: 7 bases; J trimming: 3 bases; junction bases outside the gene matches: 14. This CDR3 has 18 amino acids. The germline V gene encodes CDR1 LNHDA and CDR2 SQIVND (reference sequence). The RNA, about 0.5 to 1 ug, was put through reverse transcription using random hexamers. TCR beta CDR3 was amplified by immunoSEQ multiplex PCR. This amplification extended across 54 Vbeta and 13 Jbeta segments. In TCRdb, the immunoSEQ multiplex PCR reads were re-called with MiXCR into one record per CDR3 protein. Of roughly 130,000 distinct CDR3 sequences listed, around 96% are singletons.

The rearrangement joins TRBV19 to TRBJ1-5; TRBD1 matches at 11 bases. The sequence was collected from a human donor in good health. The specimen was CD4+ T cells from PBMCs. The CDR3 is CASTSPPRTGGSNQPQHF. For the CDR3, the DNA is TGTGCCAGTACCTCCCCCCCCAGGACAGGGGGCTCCAATCAGCCCCAGCATTTT.